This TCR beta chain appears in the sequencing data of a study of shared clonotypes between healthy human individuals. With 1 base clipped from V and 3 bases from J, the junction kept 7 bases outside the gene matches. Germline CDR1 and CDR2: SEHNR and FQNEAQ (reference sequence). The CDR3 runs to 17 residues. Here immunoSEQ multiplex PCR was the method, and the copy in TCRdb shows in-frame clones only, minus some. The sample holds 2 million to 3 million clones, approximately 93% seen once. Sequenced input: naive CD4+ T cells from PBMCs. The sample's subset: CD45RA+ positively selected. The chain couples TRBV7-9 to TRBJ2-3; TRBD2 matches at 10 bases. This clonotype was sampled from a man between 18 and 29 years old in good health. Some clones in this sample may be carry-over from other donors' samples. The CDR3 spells CASSLVASGRRTDTQYF. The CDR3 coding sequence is TGTGCCAGCAGCTTAGTTGCTAGCGGGAGACGGACAGATACGCAGTATTTT.